The 21 T cell receptor beta chains reported below all come from one sample, sequenced in a study of memory CD4+ T cells and cytomegalovirus serostatus. Clones were read by immunoSEQ multiplex PCR, and TCRdb kept only the in-frame ones, dropping some. The sample holds about 41,000 clones; 79% are singletons and the top ten take approximately 0.77%. Single viable CD3+CD4+CD8-CD45RO+ cells were sorted as the memory CD4+ T cells. The sequenced sample was memory CD4+ T cells from blood. The receptors shown here come from an adult in good health and CMV-seronegative.

V usage is TRBV6-4 and J usage is TRBJ1-2; D is unclear. The CDR3 contains 12 residues. Trimming took off 4 bases at V and 4 bases at J, with 7 bases between the two ends. CDR1 and CDR2 from the germline V gene are MRHNA and SNTAGT. The CDR3 sequence is CASSVRPYGYTF. In DNA form, the CDR3 reads TGTGCCAGCAGTGTCCGACCCTATGGCTACACCTTC.

The rearrangement joins TRBV19 to TRBJ1-5; possibly TRBD1 for D (5 bases). The length of the CDR3 is 16 residues. CDR1 and CDR2 from the germline V gene are LNHDA and SQIVND (reference sequence). Trimming removed 6 bases at V and 4 bases at J, with 19 bases between. CDR3 DNA: TGTGCCAGTAGGAAGGCGGGACGTACCTTTAATCAGCCCCAGCATTTT. It specifies CASRKAGRTFNQPQHF.

This clone appeared a single time. The chain links TRBV4-3 to TRBJ1-1; 9 nucleotides line up with TRBD1. The CDR3 spans 13 residues. Germline-derived CDR1 and CDR2 are LGHNA and YSLEER. Losses at the gene ends were 6 bases for V and 4 bases for J; bases not matched to a gene: 3. The DNA for the CDR3 is TGCGCCAGCAGTAGGGACAGGGTCACTGAAGCTTTCTTT. It encodes CASSRDRVTEAFF.

This clone is labeled medium-sized. The chain combines TRBV14 with TRBJ1-2; no clear D. This CDR3 has 12 residues. Deletions cut 4 bases from V and 8 bases from J, with 11 bases between. CDR1 and CDR2 (germline): SGHDN, FVKESK. The CDR3 reads CASSPFGAGYTF. The CDR3 nucleotides are TGTGCCAGCAGCCCCTTTGGTGCCGGCTACACCTTC.

This clone has a handful of counts. The CDR3 bases are TGTGCCAGCAGTGACTTTGAGGACACTGAAGCTTTCTTT. The encoded protein is CASSDFEDTEAFF. The V and J genes are TRBV6-4 and TRBJ1-1; D unclear. The CDR3 has 13 residues. Per the germline V gene, CDR1 is MRHNA and CDR2 is SNTAGT. Trimming removed 1 base from V and 3 bases from J, with 6 bases in between.

This chain uses TRBV4-2 with TRBJ1-1; D might be TRBD1 (5 bases). The germline gives CDR1 LGHNA, CDR2 YNFKEQ. The CDR3 length is 18 residues. Trimming pared 0 bases from V and 1 base from J, leaving 18 bases between. In DNA, the CDR3 is TGTGCCAGCAGCCAAGATCCCGGGGGTATCCAGTCGAACACTGAAGCTTTCTTT. Amino acids: CASSQDPGGIQSNTEAFF.

This chain links TRBV5-5 with TRBJ1-2; perhaps TRBD1 as D (6 bases). Germline CDR1 reads SGHKS; CDR2 reads YYEKEE (reference sequence). This CDR3 spans 15 amino acids. The V end was cut by 5 bases, the J end by 5 bases, with 19 bases between. CDR3 amino acids: CASSQAQGPWYGYTF. The CDR3 nucleotides read TGTGCCAGCAGTCAGGCGCAGGGGCCATGGTATGGCTACACCTTC.

V gene TRBV19 combines with J gene TRBJ2-1; TRBD1 matches 12 bases. V gave up 1 base and J gave up 8 bases; unmatched junction bases: 6. CDR1 is LNHDA, CDR2 SQIVND, per germline (reference sequence). This CDR3 region has 16 residues. The CDR3 nucleotides read TGTGCCAGTAGTATAGCGGGGACAGGGGGCAGGGATGAGCAGTTCTTC. It specifies CASSIAGTGGRDEQFF. Full variable domain (rest looked up from reference TRBV19 and TRBJ2-1): DGGITQSPKYLFRKEGQNVTLSCEQNLNHDAMYWYRQDPGQGLRLIYYSQIVNDFQKGDIAEGYSVSREKKESFPLTVTSAQKNPTAFYLCASSIAGTGGRDEQFFGPGTRLTVL.

The J gene is TRBJ1-3, the V gene TRBV4-3; D gene ambiguous. The length of the CDR3 is 15 residues. V was cut by 0 bases and J by 9 bases, with 15 bases left in between. CDR1 and CDR2 from the germline V gene are LGHNA and YSLEER. Here the CDR3 DNA reads TGCGCCAGCAGCCAAGATCCCGCCGATCTGCGCACCATATATTTT. The encoded protein is CASSQDPADLRTIYF.

The chain uses TRBV5-1 and TRBJ2-5; TRBD2 is a possible D gene (5 bases). The CDR3 is 15 amino acids. Trimming left V 2 bases short and J 5 bases short, with 16 bases between. The V gene's germline CDR1 is SGHRS and CDR2 YFSETQ. The CDR3 coding sequence is TGCGCCAGCAGCTTACTGGACTCCCGATGGGAGACCCAGTACTTC. The encoded protein is CASSLLDSRWETQYF.

V and J are TRBV5-1 and TRBJ1-2; tentatively, D is TRBD1 (5 bases). V lost 4 bases and J 3 bases, leaving 13 bases between the germline ends. The CDR3 runs 14 residues. The germline V gene encodes CDR1 SGHRS and CDR2 YFSETQ. The CDR3, as DNA: TGCGCCAGCAGCAGCGGGACCAACTACTATGGCTACACCTTC. The encoded protein is CASSSGTNYYGYTF.

The chain has TRBV6-5 and TRBJ1-2, with 10 nucleotides matching TRBD1. CDR3 length equals 14 residues. The germline CDR1 and CDR2 sequences are MNHEY and SVGAGI. V was clipped by 6 bases and J by 5 bases; unmatched bases: 6. The CDR3 is CASRSDRGRYGYTF. The CDR3 coding sequence is TGTGCCAGCAGGTCAGACAGGGGGCGTTATGGCTACACCTTC.

The chain uses TRBV6-1 and TRBJ2-5; 9 positions match TRBD2. J gave up 5 bases and V 2 bases, and 9 bases lay outside the gene matches. Germline V gene lookup returns CDR1 MNHNS and CDR2 SASEGT. This CDR3 spans 16 amino acids. CDR3 amino acids: CASSEIGLAGKETQYF. The CDR3, as DNA: TGTGCCAGCAGTGAAATCGGCCTAGCGGGGAAGGAGACCCAGTACTTC.

V and J are TRBV5-1 and TRBJ2-7; D is possibly TRBD2 (6 bases). The CDR3 has 14 residues. Germline V gives CDR1 SGHRS, CDR2 YFSETQ. The V and J ends lost 0 bases and 6 bases respectively, with 13 bases between them. The CDR3 reads CASSLGLGMGEQYF. The DNA for the CDR3 is TGCGCCAGCAGCTTGGGACTAGGAATGGGCGAGCAGTACTTC.

The rearrangement links TRBV7-9 to TRBJ2-1; no clear D gene. The CDR3 runs to 16 residues. Germline CDR1 SEHNR, CDR2 FQNEAQ (reference sequence). With 1 base removed from V and 0 bases from J, the gap between germline ends came to 10 bases. The CDR3 loop reads CASSLDGSNSYNEQFF. The DNA of the CDR3 is TGTGCCAGCAGCTTAGATGGCAGCAACTCCTACAATGAGCAGTTCTTC.

This chain links TRBV4-1 with TRBJ1-1; D is unresolved. The CDR3 runs to 15 residues. V was pared by 1 base and J by 1 base, with 10 bases between. Germline V gene sequence: CDR1 MGHRA, CDR2 YSYEKL. The chain's CDR3 is CASSQGPGRNTEAFF. The CDR3 region has the DNA TGCGCCAGCAGCCAAGGTCCTGGGAGGAACACTGAAGCTTTCTTT.

The rearrangement links TRBV12-5 to TRBJ2-6; D not certain. This CDR3 comprises 14 residues. Trimming left V 5 bases short and J 2 bases short, with 7 bases between. Germline V gene data show CDR1 as LGHNT and CDR2 as FRNRAP. The CDR3 reads CASGEPAGANVLTF. The CDR3 DNA follows: TGTGCTAGTGGTGAGCCAGCTGGGGCCAACGTCCTGACTTTC. Together with reference TRBV12-5 and TRBJ2-6, the CDR3 gives the full variable domain: DARVTQTPRHKVTEMGQEVTMRCQPILGHNTVFWYRQTMMQGLELLAYFRNRAPLDDSGMPKDRFSAEMPDATLATLKIQPSEPRDSAVYFCASGEPAGANVLTFGAGSRLTVL.

The gene calls are TRBV5-6 and TRBJ2-5, with D perhaps being TRBD1 or TRBD2 (5 bases each). Judging by the DNA end, TRBJ2-7 fits better; the J call may be wrong. This CDR3 is 13 amino acids long. Germline assignment: CDR1 SGHDT and CDR2 YYEEEE. The chain's CDR3 is CASSSGRPYEQYF. CDR3 bases: TGTGCCAGCAGCTCGGGACGGCCCTACGAGCAGTACTTC.

As regards this clone: Distinct nucleotide sequences in the sample also encode this CDR3. This chain uses TRBV2 with TRBJ1-1, with D hard to call. The CDR3 has 14 amino acids. The V gene's germline CDR1 is SNHLY and CDR2 FYNNEI. Deletions cut 7 bases from V and 1 base from J, with 13 bases between. This CDR3 is CASTGGRANTEAFF. The CDR3 DNA reads as TGTGCCAGCACTGGTGGACGGGCGAACACTGAAGCTTTCTTT.

This CDR3 is CASSLDRYSGNTIYF. CDR3 nucleotides: TGTGCCAGCAGCTTGGACAGATACTCTGGAAACACCATATATTTT. The J gene is TRBJ1-3, the V gene TRBV5-4, with D hard to call. Germline-derived CDR1 and CDR2 are SGHNT and YYREEE (reference sequence). The CDR3 consists of 15 residues. The germline V and J ends were trimmed by 0 bases and 0 bases, with 7 bases remaining between them.

V and J are TRBV6-5 and TRBJ1-2, with a tentative D call TRBD1 (5 bases). The CDR3 length is 16 residues. The germline gives CDR1 MNHEY, CDR2 SVGAGI. The ends were cut back, 0 bases at V and 4 bases at J, with 15 bases in the middle. CDR3 loop: CASSYSNPGAGYGYTF. CDR3 nucleotide sequence: TGTGCCAGCAGTTACTCCAACCCCGGGGCCGGCTATGGCTACACCTTC.